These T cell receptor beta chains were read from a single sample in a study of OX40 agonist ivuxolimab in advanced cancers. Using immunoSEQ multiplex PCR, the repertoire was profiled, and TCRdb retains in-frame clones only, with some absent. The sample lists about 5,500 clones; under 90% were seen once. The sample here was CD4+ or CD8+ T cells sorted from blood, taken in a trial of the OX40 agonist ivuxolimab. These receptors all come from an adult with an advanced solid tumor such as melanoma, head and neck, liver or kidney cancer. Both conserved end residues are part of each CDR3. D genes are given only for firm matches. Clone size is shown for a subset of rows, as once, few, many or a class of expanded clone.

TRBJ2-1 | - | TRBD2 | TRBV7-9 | CASSFAGGTVGINEQFF | TGTGCCAGCAGCTTTGCGGGGGGGACAGTGGGAATAAATGAGCAGTTCTTC
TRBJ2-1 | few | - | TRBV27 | CASSSTSAAEQFF | TGTGCCAGCAGTTCGACTAGTGCGGCTGAGCAGTTCTTC
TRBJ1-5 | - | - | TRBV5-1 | CASSLGPNQPQHF | TGCGCCAGCAGCTTGGGCCCCAATCAGCCCCAGCATTTT
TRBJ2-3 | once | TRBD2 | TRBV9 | CASSAGGTDTQYF | TGTGCCAGCAGCGCCGGGGGGACAGATACGCAGTATTTT
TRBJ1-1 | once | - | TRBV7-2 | CASSLGGKGTEAFF | TGTGCCAGCAGCTTAGGGGGGAAAGGGACTGAAGCTTTCTTT
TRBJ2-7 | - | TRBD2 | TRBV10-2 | CASSETSGGIDEQYF | TGCGCCAGCAGTGAAACTAGCGGGGGTATAGACGAGCAGTACTTC
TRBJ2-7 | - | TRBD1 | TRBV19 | CASSTGGDYEQYF | TGTGCCAGTAGTACAGGGGGTGACTACGAGCAGTACTTC
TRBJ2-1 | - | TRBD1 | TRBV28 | CASRLGQTLNNEQFF | TGTGCCAGCAGGTTGGGACAGACTTTAAACAATGAGCAGTTCTTC
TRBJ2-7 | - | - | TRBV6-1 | CASSLYTGLYEQYF | TGTGCCAGCAGTCTATACACGGGACTCTACGAGCAGTACTTC
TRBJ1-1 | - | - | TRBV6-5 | CASKEVGDTEAFF | TGTGCCAGCAAAGAAGTAGGGGACACTGAAGCTTTCTTT
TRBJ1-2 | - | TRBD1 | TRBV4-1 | CASSPEGTAYGYTF | TGCGCCAGCAGCCCGGAAGGGACAGCCTATGGCTACACCTTC
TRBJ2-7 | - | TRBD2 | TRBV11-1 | CASSLGLAGRNEQYF | TGTGCCAGCAGCTTAGGGCTAGCGGGAAGGAACGAGCAGTACTTC
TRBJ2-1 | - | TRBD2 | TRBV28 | CASSSRTTSGRADEQFF | TGTGCCAGCAGTTCCCGGACGACTAGCGGGAGGGCCGATGAGCAGTTCTTC
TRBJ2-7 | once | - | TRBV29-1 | CSVVPGKSYEQYF | TGCAGCGTTGTACCCGGAAAAAGCTACGAGCAGTACTTC
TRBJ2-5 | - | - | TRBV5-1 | CASSLDAGQETQYF | TGCGCCAGCAGCTTGGACGCGGGCCAAGAGACCCAGTACTTC
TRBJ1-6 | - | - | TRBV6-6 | CASSYAIRGEPLHF | TGTGCCAGCAGTTACGCTATTAGAGGAGAACCCCTCCACTTT
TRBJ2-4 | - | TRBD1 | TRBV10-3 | CAISDPGQKNIQYF | TGTGCCATCAGTGATCCGGGACAGAAAAACATTCAGTACTTC
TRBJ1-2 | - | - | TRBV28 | CASSSPPLTGLYGYTF | TGTGCCAGCAGTTCTCCCCCTTTAACAGGATTATATGGCTACACCTTC
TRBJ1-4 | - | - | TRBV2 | CASSGGVGEKLFF | TGTGCCAGCAGTGGAGGGGTGGGTGAAAAACTGTTTTTT
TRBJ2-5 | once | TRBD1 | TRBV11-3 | CASSPRDSMRLQETQYF | TGTGCCAGCAGCCCCCGGGACAGCATGAGATTACAAGAGACCCAGTACTTC
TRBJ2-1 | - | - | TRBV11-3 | CASSSRQFLEQFF | TGTGCCAGCAGCTCAAGACAGTTCCTTGAGCAGTTCTTC
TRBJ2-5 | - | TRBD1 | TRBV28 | CASTSRGQGQYF | TGTGCCAGCACCTCGCGGGGACAGGGGCAGTACTTC
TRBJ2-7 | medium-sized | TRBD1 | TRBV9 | CASSVSGGEEQYF | TGTGCCAGCAGTGTTTCAGGGGGCGAGGAGCAGTACTTC
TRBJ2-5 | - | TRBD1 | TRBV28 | CASSDPGQGEQETQYF | TGTGCCAGCAGTGACCCGGGACAGGGGGAACAAGAGACCCAGTACTTC
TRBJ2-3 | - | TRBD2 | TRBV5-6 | CASSYGLAGGFTDTQYF | TGTGCCAGCAGCTACGGACTAGCGGGGGGTTTCACAGATACGCAGTATTTT
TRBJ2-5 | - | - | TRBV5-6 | CASLGWYEDQETQYF | TGTGCCAGCTTGGGGTGGTATGAGGACCAAGAGACCCAGTACTTC
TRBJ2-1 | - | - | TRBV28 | CASSPPNSPNEQFF | TGTGCCAGCAGCCCCCCTAATAGTCCCAATGAGCAGTTCTTC
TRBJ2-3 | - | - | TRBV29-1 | CSVCTTRTDTQYF | TGCAGCGTTTGTACTACCCGCACAGATACGCAGTATTTT
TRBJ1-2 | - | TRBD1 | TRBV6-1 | CASSEVAGGGYTF | TGTGCCAGCAGTGAAGTCGCAGGGGGTGGCTACACCTTC
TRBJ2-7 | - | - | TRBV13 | CASSLGLGGPYEQYF | TGTGCCAGCAGCTTAGGACTAGGTGGCCCCTACGAGCAGTACTTC
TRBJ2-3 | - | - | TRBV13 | CASSLDADTQYF | TGTGCCAGCAGCTTAGATGCAGATACGCAGTATTTT
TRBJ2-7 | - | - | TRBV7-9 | CASSPADHEQYF | TGTGCCAGCAGCCCGGCGGACCACGAGCAGTACTTC
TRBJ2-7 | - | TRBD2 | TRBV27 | CASSLQGGSYEQYF | TGTGCCAGCAGTTTACAGGGAGGGTCCTACGAGCAGTACTTC
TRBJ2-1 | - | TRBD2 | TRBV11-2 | CASSLRGLLAGGPGDEQFF | TGTGCCAGCAGCTTAAGAGGGCTACTAGCGGGGGGGCCGGGTGATGAGCAGTTCTTC
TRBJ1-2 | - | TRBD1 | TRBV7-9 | CASSFLGQVNYGYTF | TGTGCCAGCAGCTTCCTGGGACAGGTTAACTATGGCTACACCTTC
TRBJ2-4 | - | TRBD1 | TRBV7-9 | CASTGTATKNIQYF | TGTGCCAGCACCGGGACAGCCACTAAAAACATTCAGTACTTC
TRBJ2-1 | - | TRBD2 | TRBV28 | CASSSPTSRGGEQFF | TGTGCCAGCAGTTCCCCGACTAGTCGGGGGGGGGAGCAGTTCTTC
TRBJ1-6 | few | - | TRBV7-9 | CAAEGGTTGSPLHF | TGTGCCGCTGAAGGTGGGACAACAGGTTCACCCCTCCACTTT
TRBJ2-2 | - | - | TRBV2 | CASSRFAGELFF | TGTGCCAGCTCCCGTTTCGCCGGGGAGCTGTTTTTT
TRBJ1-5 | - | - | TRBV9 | CASSVGSNQPQHF | TGTGCCAGCAGCGTGGGTAGCAATCAGCCCCAGCATTTT